This T cell receptor beta chain is drawn from a study of blood T cell repertoires in COVID-19. Turning to the study itself: The cDNA or gDNA used as material had been derived from T cells, B-cell-depleted T cells, or PBMCs.

Sequencing was performed with immunoSEQ multiplex PCR; in TCRdb, only in-frame clones are kept and a portion is missing. The sample includes about 180,000 clones, 80% to 90% of them seen just once. The sample taken for sequencing was peripheral blood. The sequence was collected from a man between 18 and 29 years old who had recovered from COVID-19.

CDR3 loop: CASSESGQVSVQYF. The CDR3, as DNA: TGCGCCAGCAGTGAGTCGGGGCAGGTCAGTGTGCAGTACTTC. V gene TRBV10-1 combines with J gene TRBJ2-7; a possible D gene is TRBD1 (5 bases). The germline V gene encodes CDR1 WNHNN and CDR2 SYGVQD (reference sequence). Trimming cost V 0 bases and J 9 bases, with 15 bases left between them. There are 14 residues in the CDR3.